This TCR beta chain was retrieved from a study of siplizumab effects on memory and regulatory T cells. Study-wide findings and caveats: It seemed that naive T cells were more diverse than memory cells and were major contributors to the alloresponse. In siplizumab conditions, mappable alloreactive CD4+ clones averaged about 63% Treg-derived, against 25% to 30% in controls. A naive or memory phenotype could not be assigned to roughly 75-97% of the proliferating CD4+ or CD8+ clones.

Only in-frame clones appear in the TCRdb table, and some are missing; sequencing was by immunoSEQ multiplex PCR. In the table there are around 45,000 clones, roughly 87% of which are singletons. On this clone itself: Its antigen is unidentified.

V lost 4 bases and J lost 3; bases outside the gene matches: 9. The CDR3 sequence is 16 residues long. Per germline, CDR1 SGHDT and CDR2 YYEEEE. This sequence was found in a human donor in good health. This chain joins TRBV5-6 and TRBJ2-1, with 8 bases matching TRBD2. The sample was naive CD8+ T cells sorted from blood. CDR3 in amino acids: CASSPWGLGNYNEQFF. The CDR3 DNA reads TGTGCCAGCAGCCCATGGGGACTAGGTAACTACAATGAGCAGTTCTTC.